This T cell receptor (beta chain) was identified during a study of human T cells and chemical hapten exposure. Study conclusions and caveats: Significantly more large CDR3 similarity clusters were formed by expanded TCRs than by controls. Patch test score rose with PT1 expanded TCR count, significant at thresholds 8, 16 and 32, not 4. Donors were affected by alopecia, so their immune reaction might vary from that of healthy individuals.

Stated time point: patch test 3, about 24 weeks after DPC sensitization. Treatment described: therapeutic diphenylcyclopropenone sensitization with weekly scalp DPC. Suited to DPC and affected by alopecia, the donors ranged from 18 to 70 years old. Points on this clonotype: Its antigen is as yet unknown.

TCRdb recomputed calls from the RACE reads with MiXCR, one row per CDR3 protein. Seen here are fewer than 100,000 distinct CDR3 sequences, 11% observed once, and the top ten hold about 1%. The CDR3 sequence is 15 residues long. V lost 1 base and J 2 bases, leaving 6 bases between the germline ends. Germline CDR1 reads SGHTA; CDR2 reads FQGNSA. The sequence derives from a woman younger than 45 with alopecia areata. Some clones in this sample may be carry-over from other donors' samples. The sample in question was whole blood, obtained in connection with sensitization to the hapten diphenylcyclopropenone (DPC). V usage is TRBV7-2 and J usage is TRBJ2-6; D ambiguous. The CDR3 loop is CASSLEGTGANVLTF. DNA of the CDR3: TGTGCCAGCAGCTTAGAAGGGACTGGGGCCAACGTCCTGACTTTC.